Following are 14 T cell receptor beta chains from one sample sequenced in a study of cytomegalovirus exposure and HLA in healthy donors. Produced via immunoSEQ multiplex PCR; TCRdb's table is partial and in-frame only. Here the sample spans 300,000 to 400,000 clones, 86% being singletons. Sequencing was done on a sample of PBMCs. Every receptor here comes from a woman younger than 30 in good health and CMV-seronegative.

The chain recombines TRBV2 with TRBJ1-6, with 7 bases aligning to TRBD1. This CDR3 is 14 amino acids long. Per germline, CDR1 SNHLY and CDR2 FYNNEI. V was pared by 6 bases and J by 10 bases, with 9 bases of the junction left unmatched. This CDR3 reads CASSGQAISSPLHF. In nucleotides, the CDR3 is TGTGCCAGCAGCGGACAGGCGATCAGCTCACCCCTCCACTTT.

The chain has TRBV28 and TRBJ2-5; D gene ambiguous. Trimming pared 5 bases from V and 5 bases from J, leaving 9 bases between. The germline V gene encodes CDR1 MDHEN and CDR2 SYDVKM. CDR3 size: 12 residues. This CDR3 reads CASSIPFETQYF. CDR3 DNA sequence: TGTGCCAGCAGTATTCCCTTCGAGACCCAGTACTTC.

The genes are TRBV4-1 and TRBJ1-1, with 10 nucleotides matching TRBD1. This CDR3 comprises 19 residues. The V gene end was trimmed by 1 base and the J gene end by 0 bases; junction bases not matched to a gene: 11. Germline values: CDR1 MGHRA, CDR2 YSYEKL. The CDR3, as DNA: TGCGCCAGCAGCCAAGGGGGGACAGGGGTTTTTGGCTTGAACACTGAAGCTTTCTTT. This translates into CASSQGGTGVFGLNTEAFF.

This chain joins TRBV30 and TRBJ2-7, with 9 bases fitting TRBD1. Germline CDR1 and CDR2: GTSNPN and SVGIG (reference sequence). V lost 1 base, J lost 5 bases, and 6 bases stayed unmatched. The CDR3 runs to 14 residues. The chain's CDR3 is CAWSGDREIHEQYF. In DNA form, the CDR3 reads TGTGCCTGGAGTGGGGACAGGGAGATCCACGAGCAGTACTTC.

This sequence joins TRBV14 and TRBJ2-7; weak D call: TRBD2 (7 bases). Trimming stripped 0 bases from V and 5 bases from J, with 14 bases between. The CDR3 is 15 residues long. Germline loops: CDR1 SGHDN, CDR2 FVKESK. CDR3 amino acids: CASSQDRGRAHEQYF. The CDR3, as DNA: TGTGCCAGCAGCCAAGATAGGGGGAGGGCCCACGAGCAGTACTTC. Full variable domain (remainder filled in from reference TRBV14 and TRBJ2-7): EAGVTQFPSHSVIEKGQTVTLRCDPISGHDNLYWYRRVMGKEIKFLLHFVKESKQDESGMPNNRFLAERTGGTYSTLKVQPAELEDSGVYFCASSQDRGRAHEQYFGPGTRLTVT.

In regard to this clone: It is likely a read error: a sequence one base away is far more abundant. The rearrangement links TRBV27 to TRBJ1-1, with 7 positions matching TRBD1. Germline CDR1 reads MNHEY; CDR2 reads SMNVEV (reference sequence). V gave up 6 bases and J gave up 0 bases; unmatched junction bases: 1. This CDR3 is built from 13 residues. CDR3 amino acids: CASRGQMNTEAFF. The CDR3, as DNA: TGTGCCAGCAGGGGACAGATGAACACTGAAGCTTTCTTT.

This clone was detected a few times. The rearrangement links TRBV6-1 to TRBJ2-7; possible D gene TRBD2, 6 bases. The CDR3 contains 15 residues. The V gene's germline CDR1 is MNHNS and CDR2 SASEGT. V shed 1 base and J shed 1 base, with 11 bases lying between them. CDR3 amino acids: CASSEDMGGSYEQYF. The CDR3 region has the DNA TGTGCCAGCAGTGAAGATATGGGGGGATCCTACGAGCAGTACTTC.

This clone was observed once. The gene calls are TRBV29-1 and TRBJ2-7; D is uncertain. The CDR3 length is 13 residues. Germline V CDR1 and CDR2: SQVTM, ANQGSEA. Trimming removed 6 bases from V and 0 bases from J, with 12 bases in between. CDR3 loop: CSVYLKSSYEQYF. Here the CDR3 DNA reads TGCAGCGTATATTTGAAGAGCTCCTACGAGCAGTACTTC.

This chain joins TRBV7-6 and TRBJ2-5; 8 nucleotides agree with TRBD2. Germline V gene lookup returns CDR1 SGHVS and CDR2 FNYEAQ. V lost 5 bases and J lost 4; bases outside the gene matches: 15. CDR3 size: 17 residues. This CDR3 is CASSPTRGERVGETQYF. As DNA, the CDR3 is TGTGCCAGCAGCCCGACGCGGGGGGAGCGGGTTGGAGAGACCCAGTACTTC.

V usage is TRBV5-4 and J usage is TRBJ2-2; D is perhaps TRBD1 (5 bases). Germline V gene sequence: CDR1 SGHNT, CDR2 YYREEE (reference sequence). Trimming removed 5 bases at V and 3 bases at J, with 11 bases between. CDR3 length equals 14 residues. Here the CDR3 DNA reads TGTGCCAGCAGTACACGCAGGGACACCGGGGAGCTGTTTTTT. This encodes CASSTRRDTGELFF.

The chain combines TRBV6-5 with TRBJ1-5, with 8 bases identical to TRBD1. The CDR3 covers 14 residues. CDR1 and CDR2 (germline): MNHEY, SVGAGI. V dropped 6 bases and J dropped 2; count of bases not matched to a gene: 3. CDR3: CASRKDRGNQPQHF. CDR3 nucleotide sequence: TGTGCCAGCAGGAAGGACAGGGGCAATCAGCCCCAGCATTTT.

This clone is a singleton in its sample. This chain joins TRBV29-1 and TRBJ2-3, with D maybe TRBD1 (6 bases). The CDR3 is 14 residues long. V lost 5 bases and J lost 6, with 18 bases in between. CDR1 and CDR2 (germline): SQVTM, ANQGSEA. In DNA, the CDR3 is TGCAGCGTTTCTCCGGGACAAACGACGGATACGCAGTATTTT. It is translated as CSVSPGQTTDTQYF.

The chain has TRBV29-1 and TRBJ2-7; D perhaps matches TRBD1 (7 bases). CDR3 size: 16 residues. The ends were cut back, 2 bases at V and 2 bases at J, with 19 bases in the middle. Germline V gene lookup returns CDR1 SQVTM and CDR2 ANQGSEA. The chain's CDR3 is CSVETALEGATYEQYF. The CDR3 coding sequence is TGCAGCGTTGAAACGGCGTTGGAGGGGGCCACCTACGAGCAGTACTTC.

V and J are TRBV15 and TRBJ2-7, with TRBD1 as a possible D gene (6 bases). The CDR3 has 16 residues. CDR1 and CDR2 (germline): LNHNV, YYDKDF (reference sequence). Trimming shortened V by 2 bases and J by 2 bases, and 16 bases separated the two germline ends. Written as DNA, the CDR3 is TGTGCCACCAGCAGAATGACAGGTCAAGGTACCTACGAGCAGTACTTC. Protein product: CATSRMTGQGTYEQYF.